The 5 T cell receptor beta chains below were found in one sample sequenced in a study of cytomegalovirus exposure and HLA in healthy donors. The PCR employed 60 Vbeta primers together with 13 Jbeta primers. Generated by immunoSEQ multiplex PCR, the TCRdb table keeps only in-frame clones and is missing some. Seen here are 100,000 or so clones, roughly 80% observed once, and the top ten hold roughly 6.9%. The sample comprised PBMCs. The source of these receptors is a man younger than 45 in good health and CMV-seropositive.

CDR3 nucleotide sequence: TGTGCCAGCAGCGCCGGACAGCCCTATGGCTACACCTTC. This sequence encodes CASSAGQPYGYTF. The rearrangement links TRBV7-2 to TRBJ1-2, with D maybe TRBD1 (6 bases). CDR1 and CDR2 from the germline V gene are SGHTA and FQGNSA. CDR3 length: 13 residues. Deletions cut 5 bases from V and 4 bases from J, with 11 bases between. Full variable domain (outside the CDR3, taken from reference TRBV7-2 and TRBJ1-2): GAGVSQSPSNKVTEKGKDVELRCDPISGHTALYWYRQSLGQGLEFLIYFQGNSAPDKSGLPSDRFSAERTGGSVSTLTIQRTQQEDSAVYLCASSAGQPYGYTFGSGTRLTVV.

V gene TRBV7-9 combines with J gene TRBJ1-1; maybe TRBD1 (5 bases). The germline V gene encodes CDR1 SEHNR and CDR2 FQNEAQ (reference sequence). The CDR3 spans 13 residues. Trimming removed 5 bases at V and 7 bases at J, with 14 bases between. The CDR3 DNA reads TGTGCCAGCAGCACTGGGGGGAAGGGTGAAGCTTTCTTT. Its translation: CASSTGGKGEAFF.

CDR3 DNA sequence: TGTGCCAGTGCTCACGCGGCGAATAACTATGGCTACACCTTC. The encoded protein is CASAHAANNYGYTF. The V and J genes are TRBV19 and TRBJ1-2; D not certain. Germline loops: CDR1 LNHDA, CDR2 SQIVND (reference sequence). Trimming removed 8 bases from V and 1 base from J, with 14 bases in between. The CDR3 has 14 residues.

This clone was observed a handful of times. The rearrangement joins TRBV4-1 to TRBJ1-2, with 8 bases matching TRBD1. The CDR3 extends over 15 amino acids. CDR1 is MGHRA and CDR2 is YSYEKL in the germline V gene. The V segment lost 2 bases and the J segment 3 bases; nucleotides outside the gene matches: 5. The CDR3 reads CASSQSPGQDYGYTF. As DNA, the CDR3 is TGCGCCAGCAGCCAATCCCCGGGACAGGACTATGGCTACACCTTC.

This chain uses TRBV19 with TRBJ1-1; TRBD1 matches 7 bases. This CDR3 contains 16 residues. The germline gives CDR1 LNHDA, CDR2 SQIVND (reference sequence). V lost 8 bases and J lost 2; bases outside the gene matches: 14. CDR3 bases: TGTGCCAGTGCCTACCCCCCGGGACAGACAAACACTGAAGCTTTCTTT. Its translation: CASAYPPGQTNTEAFF.